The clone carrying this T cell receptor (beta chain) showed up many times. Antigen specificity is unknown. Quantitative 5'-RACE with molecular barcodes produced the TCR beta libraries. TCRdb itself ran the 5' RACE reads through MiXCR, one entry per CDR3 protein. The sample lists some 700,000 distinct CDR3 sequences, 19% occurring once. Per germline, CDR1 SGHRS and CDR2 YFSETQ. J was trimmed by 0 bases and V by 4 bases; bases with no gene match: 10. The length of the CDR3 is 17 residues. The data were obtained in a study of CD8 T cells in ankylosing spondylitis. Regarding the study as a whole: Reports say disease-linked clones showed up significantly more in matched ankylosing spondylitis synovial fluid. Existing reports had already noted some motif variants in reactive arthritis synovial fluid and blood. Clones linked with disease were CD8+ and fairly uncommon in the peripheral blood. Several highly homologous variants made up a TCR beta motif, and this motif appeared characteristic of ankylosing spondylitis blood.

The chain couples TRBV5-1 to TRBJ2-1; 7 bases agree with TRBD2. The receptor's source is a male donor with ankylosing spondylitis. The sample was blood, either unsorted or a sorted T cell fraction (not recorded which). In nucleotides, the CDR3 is TGCGCCAGCAGCCTAATGTCTAGCGGTCGCTCCTACAATGAGCAGTTCTTC. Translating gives CASSLMSSGRSYNEQFF.